The clone carrying this TCR beta chain was seen a handful of times. Its antigen is unidentified. Other DNA sequences in the sample encode the same CDR3. The sample originates from a study of cytomegalovirus exposure and HLA in healthy donors. Overall study context: Among the approximately 400 genotyped donors, around 81% were placed in the Caucasian-associated ancestry cluster. Study-level findings and limits: The study flagged roughly 150 TCR beta chains as cytomegalovirus-associated. Looking again later, the authors saw that most CMV-associated TCR beta chains seemed HLA-restricted.

PCR employed 60 Vbeta and 13 Jbeta primers. This table comes from immunoSEQ multiplex PCR, and its TCRdb copy is limited to in-frame clones, with some not included. The sample holds some 190,000 clones, 60% to 85% seen once. The CDR3 is 13 residues long. With 6 bases clipped from V and 2 bases from J, the junction kept 3 bases outside the gene matches. Germline CDR1 and CDR2: MNHEY and SVGAGI. The source is a woman aged 40 to 50 in good health and CMV-seronegative. Sequences were obtained from PBMCs. This chain uses TRBV6-5 with TRBJ1-2, with 7 bases that match TRBD1. The CDR3 nucleotides read TGTGCCAGCAGCCGGACAGGAAACTATGGCTACACCTTC. This gives the protein CASSRTGNYGYTF.